These 18 T cell receptor beta chains came from one sample sequenced in a study of monozygotic twins with inflammatory bowel disease. With the 5' RACE reads reprocessed, TCRdb shows one record per CDR3 protein and no DNA. The sample has 440,000 or so distinct CDR3 sequences. The specimen sequenced was blood. These receptors all come from a human donor with ulcerative colitis or Crohn's disease, or a healthy co-twin of an affected twin (not recorded which).

The chain has TRBV19 and TRBJ1-1. The CDR3 is made up of 13 amino acids. The germline V gene has CDR1 LNHDA and CDR2 SQIVND (reference sequence). CDR3 in amino acids: CASSIDPNTEAFF.

CDR3 loop: CASYKGWGTDTQYF. The chain combines TRBV2 with TRBJ2-3; TCRdb's assignment of TRBD1 cannot be checked, as there is no DNA. CDR1 and CDR2 from the germline V gene are SNHLY and FYNNEI. The CDR3 has 14 residues.

The V and J genes are TRBV5-1 and TRBJ2-1; TCRdb outputs TRBD2, but without DNA this stays unchecked. The CDR3 sequence is 19 residues long. Germline V gene lookup returns CDR1 SGHRS and CDR2 YFSETQ. The CDR3 loop is CASSLSSSGRQSRVDEQFF. The full variable domain, its missing parts supplied by reference TRBV5-1 and TRBJ2-1, is KAGVTQTPRYLIKTRGQQVTLSCSPISGHRSVSWYQQTPGQGLQFLFEYFSETQRNKGNFPGRFSGRQFSNSRSEMNVSTLELGDSALYLCASSLSSSGRQSRVDEQFFGPGTRLTVL.

V is TRBV20-1 and J is TRBJ2-3; TCRdb picks TRBD2, but there is no DNA to check that call. CDR1 and CDR2 (germline): DFQATT, SNEGSKA (reference sequence). This CDR3 has 16 amino acids. The CDR3 is CSARDGPSLPPDTQYF.

The chain couples TRBV5-1 to TRBJ1-3; TCRdb's D call, TRBD1, is unchecked because there is no DNA. This CDR3 contains 15 residues. Germline-derived CDR1 and CDR2 are SGHRS and YFSETQ. CDR3 residues: CASSRGQISGNTIYF.

The V call is TRBV11-1, the J call TRBJ1-6; TCRdb indicates TRBD1, and absent DNA this call remains unverified. CDR1 is SGHAT, CDR2 FQDESV, per germline (reference sequence). The CDR3 spans 18 residues. The CDR3 sequence is CASSGAGGIGANNSPLHF.

The chain combines TRBV27 with TRBJ2-7; TCRdb's D call, TRBD1, is unchecked because there is no DNA. CDR1 MNHEY and CDR2 SMNVEV come from the germline V gene (reference sequence). This CDR3 has 15 residues. CDR3 protein: CASSSGDVRRGRQYF.

The chain recombines TRBV11-1 with TRBJ2-2. CDR3 length equals 15 residues. Per germline, CDR1 SGHAT and CDR2 FQDESV (reference sequence). CDR3 loop: CASSLGAVNTGELFF.

The V gene is TRBV5-1, the J gene TRBJ2-7; without DNA, the TCRdb call of TRBD1 cannot be checked. CDR1 and CDR2 from the germline V gene are SGHRS and YFSETQ. There are 17 residues in the CDR3. The CDR3 loop is CASSSGWYRDRGGEQYF.

This chain joins TRBV11-2 and TRBJ2-7; the TCRdb D gene call, TRBD2, has no DNA to confirm it. This CDR3 region has 15 residues. The V gene's germline CDR1 is SGHAT and CDR2 FQNNGV. The CDR3 sequence: CASSRPGLASNEQYF.

The CDR3 here is CASSVAGQPYEQYF. The chain employs TRBV9 and TRBJ2-7; TCRdb gives TRBD1 as the D gene, but with no DNA this cannot be confirmed. The CDR3 totals 14 residues. Germline V gene sequence: CDR1 SGDLS, CDR2 YYNGEE.

The chain combines TRBV2 with TRBJ1-5; TCRdb lists TRBD1, though no DNA is available to test this call. The CDR3 runs to 13 residues. Germline lookup yields CDR1 SNHLY and CDR2 FYNNEI. CDR3 residues: CASSGQENQPQHF.

V is TRBV29-1 and J is TRBJ2-5. CDR3 length: 13 residues. CDR1 SQVTM and CDR2 ANQGSEA come from the germline V gene. CDR3 region: CSVEVHQRETQYF.

This CDR3 is CSVATGWTSEAFF. This sequence joins TRBV29-1 and TRBJ1-1; TCRdb's assignment of TRBD1 cannot be checked, as there is no DNA. Germline values: CDR1 SQVTM, CDR2 ANQGSEA. The CDR3 has 13 residues.

The chain recombines TRBV27 with TRBJ2-5; the D gene TCRdb calls, TRBD1, cannot be checked with no DNA. The CDR3 runs 14 residues. Germline CDR1 MNHEY, CDR2 SMNVEV (reference sequence). This CDR3 reads CASREGRIQETQYF.

The chain employs TRBV20-1 and TRBJ1-5. This CDR3 is 13 amino acids long. The germline CDR1 and CDR2 sequences are DFQATT and SNEGSKA (reference sequence). The CDR3 sequence is CSAPTSVNQPQHF.

The chain links TRBV12-3 or TRBV12-4 to TRBJ1-5; TCRdb designates TRBD1, a call that cannot be tested without DNA. The CDR3 totals 15 residues. CDR3 sequence: CASSLQSTGVQPQHF.

The rearrangement uses TRBV12-3 or TRBV12-4 and TRBJ2-4. The CDR3 length is 15 residues. The CDR3 sequence: CASSADAEAKNIQYF.